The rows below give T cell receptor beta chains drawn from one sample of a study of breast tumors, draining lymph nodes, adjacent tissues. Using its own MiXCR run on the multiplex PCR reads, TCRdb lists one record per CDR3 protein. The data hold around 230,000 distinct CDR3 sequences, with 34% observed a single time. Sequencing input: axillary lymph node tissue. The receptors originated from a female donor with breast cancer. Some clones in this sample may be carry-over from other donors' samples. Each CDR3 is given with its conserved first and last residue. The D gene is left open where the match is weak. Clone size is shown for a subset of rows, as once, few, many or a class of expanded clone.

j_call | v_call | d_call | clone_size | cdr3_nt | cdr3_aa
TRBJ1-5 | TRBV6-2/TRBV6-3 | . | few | TGTGCCAGCAGTTTTGGGAGCCGGGGTCAGCCCCAGCATTTT | CASSFGSRGQPQHF
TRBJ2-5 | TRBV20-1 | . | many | TGCAGTGCTAGACATCAAGAGACCCAGTACTTC | CSARHQETQYF
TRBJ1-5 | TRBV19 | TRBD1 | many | TGTGCCAGTAGTCATGCAAGGACAGGTCCCAATCAGCCCCAGCATTTT | CASSHARTGPNQPQHF
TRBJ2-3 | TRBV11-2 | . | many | TGTGCCAGCAGCCCAGGGTTCCTCCGAACAGATACGCAGTATTTT | CASSPGFLRTDTQYF
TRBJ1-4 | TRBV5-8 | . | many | TGTGCCAGCAGCTACAGATCAACTAATGAAAAACTGTTTTTT | CASSYRSTNEKLFF
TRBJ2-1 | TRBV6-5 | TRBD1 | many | TGTGCCAGCAGTTACCACTCGACAGGGCTCCACAATGAGCAGTTCTTC | CASSYHSTGLHNEQFF
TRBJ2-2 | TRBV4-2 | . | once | TGTGCCAGCAGCCAAGATATCAGGTCCGAACACCGGGGAGCTGTTTTT | CASSQDIRSEHRGAVF
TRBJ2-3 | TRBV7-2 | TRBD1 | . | TGTGCCAGCAGCTTAAGGGGGCAAGATACGCAGTATTTT | CASSLRGQDTQYF
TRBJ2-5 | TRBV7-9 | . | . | TGTGCCAGCAGCCCAGGGGGGCAGACCCAGTACTTC | CASSPGGQTQYF
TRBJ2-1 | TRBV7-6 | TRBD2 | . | TGTGCCAGCAGCTTAGCCGGGACTAGCGGGGGGTCCCGTTACAATGAGCAGTTCTTC | CASSLAGTSGGSRYNEQFF
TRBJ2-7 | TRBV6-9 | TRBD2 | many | TGTGCCAGCGAGCCCCAGCGGGGACTACCCTACGAGCAGTACTTC | CASEPQRGLPYEQYF
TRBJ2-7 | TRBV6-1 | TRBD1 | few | TGTGCCAGCAGTGGGACAGGGGGTTTTTACGAGCAGTACTTC | CASSGTGGFYEQYF
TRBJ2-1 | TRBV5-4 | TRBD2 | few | TGTGCCAGCAGCCGACCGGGACTAGCGGACAATGAGCAGTTCTTC | CASSRPGLADNEQFF
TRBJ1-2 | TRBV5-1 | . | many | TGCGCCAGCAGCCCTACAGGTGCCTATGGCTACACCTTC | CASSPTGAYGYTF
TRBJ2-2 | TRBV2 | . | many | TGTGCCAGCAGTACCGGGACACTCAACACCGGGGAGCTGTTTTTT | CASSTGTLNTGELFF
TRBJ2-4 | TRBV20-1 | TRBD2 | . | TGCAGTGCTAGAGGGGGCGCGGGGGGAAACATTCAGTACTTC | CSARGGAGGNIQYF
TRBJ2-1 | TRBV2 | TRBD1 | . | TGTGCCAGCAGTGGTGGACAGGGAGGTAATGAGCAGTTCTTC | CASSGGQGGNEQFF
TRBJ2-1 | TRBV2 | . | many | TGTGCCAGCAGTGATTTGCAGGGAGGTGAGCAGTTCTTC | CASSDLQGGEQFF
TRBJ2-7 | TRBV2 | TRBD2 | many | TGTGCCAGTCGACTGAGCGGGATTCGTATGTCCCACGAGCAGTACTTC | CASRLSGIRMSHEQYF
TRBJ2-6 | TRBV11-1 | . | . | TGTGCCAGCAGCTTAGCGTCGGCAGGGGCCAACGTCCTGACTTTC | CASSLASAGANVLTF
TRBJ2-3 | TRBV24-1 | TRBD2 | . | TGTGCCACCAGTTTAGCGGGGCGCCCCACAGATACGCAGTATTTT | CATSLAGRPTDTQYF
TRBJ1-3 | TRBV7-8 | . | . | TGTGCCAGCACCGACTCCCGGGGGGGGTCTGGAAACACCATATATTTT | CASTDSRGGSGNTIYF
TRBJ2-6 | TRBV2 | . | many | TGTGCCAGCACGGAAGCTTCTGGGGCCAACGTCCTGACTTTC | CASTEASGANVLTF
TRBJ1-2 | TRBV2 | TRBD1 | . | TGTGTCAGCAGACAGGGGCTCCCCTATGGCTACACCTTC | CVSRQGLPYGYTF
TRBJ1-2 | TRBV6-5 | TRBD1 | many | TGTGCCAGCAGTTACCTCCGGACAGGGGGCAGCTATGGCTACACCTTC | CASSYLRTGGSYGYTF
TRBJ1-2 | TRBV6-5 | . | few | TGTGCCAGCAGAGTCTCCGGGGGCGCGAACTATGGCTACACCTTC | CASRVSGGANYGYTF
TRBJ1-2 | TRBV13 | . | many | TGTGCCAGCAGCTTTAGGGACTATGGCTACACCTTC | CASSFRDYGYTF
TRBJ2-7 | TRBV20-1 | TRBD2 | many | TGCAGTGCTAGCCTAGCGGGTCCTTCCTACGAGCAGTACTTC | CSASLAGPSYEQYF
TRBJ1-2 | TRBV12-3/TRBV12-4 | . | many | TGTGCCAGCACCAAGGGTTTTAACTATGGCTACACCTTC | CASTKGFNYGYTF
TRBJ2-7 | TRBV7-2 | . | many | TGTGCCAGCAGTACGGAGGGGAGCTCCTACGAGCAGTACTTC | CASSTEGSSYEQYF
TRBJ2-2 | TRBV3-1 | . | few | TGTGCCAGCAGCCAAGACCTAGCTGCCGGGGAGCTGTTTTTT | CASSQDLAAGELFF
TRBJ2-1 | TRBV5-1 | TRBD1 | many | TGCGCCAGCAGTCCGGGACAGAGATACAATGAGCAGTTCTTC | CASSPGQRYNEQFF
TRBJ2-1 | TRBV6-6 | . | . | TGTGCCAGCAGTTACAGCGGAACCTACAATGAGCAGTTCTTC | CASSYSGTYNEQFF
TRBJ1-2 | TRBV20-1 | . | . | TGCAGTGCTAGAGAGACCGGGGGCGTTGGATATGGCTACACCTTC | CSARETGGVGYGYTF
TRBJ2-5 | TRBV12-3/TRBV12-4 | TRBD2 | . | TGTGCCAGCAGTTTCGGGCGGGGGGGCCGAGAGACCCAGTACTTC | CASSFGRGGRETQYF
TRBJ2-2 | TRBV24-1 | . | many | TGTGCCACCAGTGATTTTGGGGGCGCCGGGGAGCTGTTTTTT | CATSDFGGAGELFF
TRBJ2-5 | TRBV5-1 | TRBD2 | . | TGCGCCAGCAGCGAGACTAGCGGGAGGACCCAAGGGACCCAGTACTTC | CASSETSGRTQGTQYF
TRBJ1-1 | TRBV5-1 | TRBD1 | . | TGCGCCAGCAGCCACGGACAGGGAAGGCCCGATGAAGCTTTCTTT | CASSHGQGRPDEAFF
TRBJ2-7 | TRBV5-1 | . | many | TGCGCCAGCAGCTCCGAACCTGCGTCCTACGAGCAGTACTTC | CASSSEPASYEQYF
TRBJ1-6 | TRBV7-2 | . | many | TGTGCCAGCAGCTTAAAGGCTAGCTCCTATAATTCACCCCTCCACTTT | CASSLKASSYNSPLHF
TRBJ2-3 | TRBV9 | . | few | TGTGCCAGCAGCGTAGACGGACTATCCACAGATACGCAGTATTTT | CASSVDGLSTDTQYF